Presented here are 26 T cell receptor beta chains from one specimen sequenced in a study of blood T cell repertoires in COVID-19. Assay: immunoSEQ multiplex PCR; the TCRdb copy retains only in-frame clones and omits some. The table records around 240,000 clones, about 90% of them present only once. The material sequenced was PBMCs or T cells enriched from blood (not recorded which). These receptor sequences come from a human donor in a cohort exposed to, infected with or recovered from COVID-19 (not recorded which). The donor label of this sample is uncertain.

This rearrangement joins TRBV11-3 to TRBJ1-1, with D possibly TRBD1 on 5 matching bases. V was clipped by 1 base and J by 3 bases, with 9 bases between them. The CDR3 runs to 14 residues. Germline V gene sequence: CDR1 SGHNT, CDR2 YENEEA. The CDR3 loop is CASSLAGEDTEAFF. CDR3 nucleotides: TGTGCCAGCAGCTTAGCGGGGGAGGACACTGAAGCTTTCTTT.

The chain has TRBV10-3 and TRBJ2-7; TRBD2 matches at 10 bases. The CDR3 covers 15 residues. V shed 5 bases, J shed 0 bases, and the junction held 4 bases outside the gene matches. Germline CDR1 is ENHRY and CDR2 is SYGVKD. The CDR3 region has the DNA TGTGCCATCAGTTCCGGGACTAGCGCCTCCTACGAGCAGTACTTC. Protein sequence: CAISSGTSASYEQYF.

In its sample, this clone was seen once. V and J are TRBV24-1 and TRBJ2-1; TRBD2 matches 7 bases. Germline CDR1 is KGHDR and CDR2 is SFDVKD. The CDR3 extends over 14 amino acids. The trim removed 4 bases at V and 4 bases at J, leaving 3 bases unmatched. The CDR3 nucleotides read TGTGCCACCAGTGAGCGGGGGTATTACAATGAGCAGTTCTTC. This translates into CATSERGYYNEQFF.

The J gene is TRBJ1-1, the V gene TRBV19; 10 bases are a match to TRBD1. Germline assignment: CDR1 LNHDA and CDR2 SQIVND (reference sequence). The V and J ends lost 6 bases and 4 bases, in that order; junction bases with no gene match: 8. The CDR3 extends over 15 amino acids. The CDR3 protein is CASRKRTGGITEAFF. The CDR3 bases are TGTGCCAGTAGGAAGAGGACAGGGGGTATCACTGAAGCTTTCTTT.

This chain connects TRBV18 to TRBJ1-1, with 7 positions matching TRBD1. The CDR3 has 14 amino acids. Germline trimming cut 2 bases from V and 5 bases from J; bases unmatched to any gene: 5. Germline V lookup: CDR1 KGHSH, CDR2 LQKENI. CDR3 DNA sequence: TGTGCCAGCTCACCATTGGGACAGTCGACTGAAGCTTTCTTT. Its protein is CASSPLGQSTEAFF.

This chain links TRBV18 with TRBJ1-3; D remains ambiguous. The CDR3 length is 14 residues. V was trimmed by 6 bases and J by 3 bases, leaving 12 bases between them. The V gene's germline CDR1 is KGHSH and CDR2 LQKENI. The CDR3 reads CASSLQEFGNTIYF. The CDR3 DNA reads TGTGCCAGCTCCCTCCAAGAGTTTGGAAACACCATATATTTT.

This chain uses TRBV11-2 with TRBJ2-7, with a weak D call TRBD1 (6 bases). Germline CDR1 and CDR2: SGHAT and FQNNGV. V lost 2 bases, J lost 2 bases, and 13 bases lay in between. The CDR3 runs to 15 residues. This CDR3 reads CASSLSAGETYEQYF. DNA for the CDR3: TGTGCCAGCAGCTTATCGGCAGGGGAGACCTACGAGCAGTACTTC.

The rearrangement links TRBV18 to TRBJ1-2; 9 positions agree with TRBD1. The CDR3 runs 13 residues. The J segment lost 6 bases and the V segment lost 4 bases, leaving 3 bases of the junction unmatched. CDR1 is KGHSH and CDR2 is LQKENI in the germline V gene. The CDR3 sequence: CASSRDRVNGYTF. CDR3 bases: TGTGCCAGCTCACGGGACAGGGTTAATGGCTACACCTTC.

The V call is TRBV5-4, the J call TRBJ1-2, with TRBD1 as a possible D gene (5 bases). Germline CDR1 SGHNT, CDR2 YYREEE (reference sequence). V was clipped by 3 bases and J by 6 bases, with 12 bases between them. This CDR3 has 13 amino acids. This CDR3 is CASSSLGGDGYTF. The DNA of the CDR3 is TGTGCCAGCAGCTCGCTGGGAGGGGATGGCTACACCTTC.

The CDR3 DNA reads as TGCGCCAGCAGCTCAGGACTAGCGGGGGGCCGCACAGATACGCAGTATTTT. Protein sequence: CASSSGLAGGRTDTQYF. The chain uses TRBV5-1 and TRBJ2-3, with 14 positions matching TRBD2. CDR1 is SGHRS, CDR2 YFSETQ, per germline. V lost 3 bases and J lost 1; bases outside the gene matches: 4. CDR3 length equals 17 residues.

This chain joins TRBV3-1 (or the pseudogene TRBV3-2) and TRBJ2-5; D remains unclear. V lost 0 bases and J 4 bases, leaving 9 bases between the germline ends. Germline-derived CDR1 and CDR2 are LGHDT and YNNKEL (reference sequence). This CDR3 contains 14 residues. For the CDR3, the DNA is TGTGCCAGCAGCCAAGAGAGCCGTGGAGAGACCCAGTACTTC. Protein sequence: CASSQESRGETQYF.

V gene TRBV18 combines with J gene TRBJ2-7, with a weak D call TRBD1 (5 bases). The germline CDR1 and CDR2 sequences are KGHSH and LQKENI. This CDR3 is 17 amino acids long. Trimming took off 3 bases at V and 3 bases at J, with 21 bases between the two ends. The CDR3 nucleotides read TGTGCCAGCTCACCCATTCAACCCAAACAGGAAGGCTACGAGCAGTACTTC. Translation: CASSPIQPKQEGYEQYF.

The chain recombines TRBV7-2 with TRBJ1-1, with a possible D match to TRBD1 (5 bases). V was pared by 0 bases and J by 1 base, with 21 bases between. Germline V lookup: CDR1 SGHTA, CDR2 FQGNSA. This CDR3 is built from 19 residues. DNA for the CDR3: TGTGCCAGCAGCTTAGCTGCGGTTTGGGGCGTCTTGGGGAACACTGAAGCTTTCTTT. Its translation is CASSLAAVWGVLGNTEAFF.

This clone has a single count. The DNA of the CDR3 is TGTGCCAGCTCCCTCCCCCCCGCCCGGCCGGGGGACAGCCAAGAGACCCAGTACTTC. Residues: CASSLPPARPGDSQETQYF. The chain is built from TRBV7-3 and TRBJ2-5, with a tentative D call TRBD1 (7 bases). The CDR3 has 19 amino acids. Per germline, CDR1 SGHTA and CDR2 FQGTGA. V was shortened by 8 bases and J by 1 base, with 29 bases between the two germline ends.

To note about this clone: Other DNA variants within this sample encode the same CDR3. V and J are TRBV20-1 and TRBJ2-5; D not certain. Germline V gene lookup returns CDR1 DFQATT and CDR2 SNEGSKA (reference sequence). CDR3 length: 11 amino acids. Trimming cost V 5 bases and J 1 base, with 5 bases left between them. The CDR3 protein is CSAPLQETQYF. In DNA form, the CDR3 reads TGCAGTGCTCCCCTCCAAGAGACCCAGTACTTC.

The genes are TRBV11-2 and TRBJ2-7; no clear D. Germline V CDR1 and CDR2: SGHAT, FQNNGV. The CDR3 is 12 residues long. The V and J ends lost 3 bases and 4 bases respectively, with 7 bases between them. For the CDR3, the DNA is TGTGCCAGCAGCTTTGGAGTGTACGAGCAGTACTTC. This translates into CASSFGVYEQYF.

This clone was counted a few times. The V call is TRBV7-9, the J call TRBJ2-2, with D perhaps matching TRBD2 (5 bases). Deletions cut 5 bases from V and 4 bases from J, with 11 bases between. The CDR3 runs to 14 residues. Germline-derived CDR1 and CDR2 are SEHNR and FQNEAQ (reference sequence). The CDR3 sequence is CASSDGRGTGELFF. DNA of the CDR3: TGTGCCAGCAGCGACGGACGGGGCACCGGGGAGCTGTTTTTT.

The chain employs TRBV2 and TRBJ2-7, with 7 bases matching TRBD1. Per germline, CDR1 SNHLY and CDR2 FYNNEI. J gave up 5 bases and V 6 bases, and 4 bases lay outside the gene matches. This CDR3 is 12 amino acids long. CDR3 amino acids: CASRETGDEQYF. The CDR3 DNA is TGTGCCAGCAGAGAAACAGGGGACGAGCAGTACTTC.

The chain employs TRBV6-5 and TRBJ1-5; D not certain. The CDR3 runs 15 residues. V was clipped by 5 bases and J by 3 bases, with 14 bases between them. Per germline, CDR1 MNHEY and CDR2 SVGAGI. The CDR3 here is CASSTLGGYNQPQHF. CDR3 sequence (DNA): TGTGCCAGCAGTACCCTTGGCGGCTACAATCAGCCCCAGCATTTT.

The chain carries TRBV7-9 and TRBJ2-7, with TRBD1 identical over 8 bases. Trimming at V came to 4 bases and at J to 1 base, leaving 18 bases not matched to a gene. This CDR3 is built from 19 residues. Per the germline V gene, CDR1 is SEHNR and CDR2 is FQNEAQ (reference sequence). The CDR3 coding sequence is TGTGCCAGCAGCTCCAACTCCGCCCAGGGGGCAGAAAAGTCCTACGAGCAGTACTTC. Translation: CASSSNSAQGAEKSYEQYF.

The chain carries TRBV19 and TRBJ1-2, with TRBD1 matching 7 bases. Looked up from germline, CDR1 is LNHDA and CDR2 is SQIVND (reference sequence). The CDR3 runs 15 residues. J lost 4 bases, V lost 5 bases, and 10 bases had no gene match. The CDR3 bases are TGTGCCAGTAGTCCCCGGGACAGTTCAATCTATGGCTACACCTTC. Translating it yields CASSPRDSSIYGYTF.

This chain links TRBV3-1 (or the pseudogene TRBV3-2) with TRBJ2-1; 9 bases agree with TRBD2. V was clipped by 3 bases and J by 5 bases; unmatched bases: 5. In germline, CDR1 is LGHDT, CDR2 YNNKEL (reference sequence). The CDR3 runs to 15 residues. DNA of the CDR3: TGTGCCAGCAGCCAGGTAGCGGGGGAGAACAATGAGCAGTTCTTC. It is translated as CASSQVAGENNEQFF.

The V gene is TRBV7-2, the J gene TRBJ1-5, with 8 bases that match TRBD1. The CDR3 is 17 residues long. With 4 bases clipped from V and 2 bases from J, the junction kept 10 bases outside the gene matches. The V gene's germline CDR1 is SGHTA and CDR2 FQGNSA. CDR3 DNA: TGTGCCAGCAGCTCCTCTCCCGGACAGGGAGGCAATCAGCCCCAGCATTTT. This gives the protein CASSSSPGQGGNQPQHF.

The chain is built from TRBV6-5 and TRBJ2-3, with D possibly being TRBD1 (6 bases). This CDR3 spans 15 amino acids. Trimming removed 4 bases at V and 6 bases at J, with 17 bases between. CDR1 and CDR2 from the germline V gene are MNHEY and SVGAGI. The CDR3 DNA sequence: TGTGCCAGCAGTTCCCCCAAGGGGGACGGGGATACGCAGTATTTT. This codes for CASSSPKGDGDTQYF.

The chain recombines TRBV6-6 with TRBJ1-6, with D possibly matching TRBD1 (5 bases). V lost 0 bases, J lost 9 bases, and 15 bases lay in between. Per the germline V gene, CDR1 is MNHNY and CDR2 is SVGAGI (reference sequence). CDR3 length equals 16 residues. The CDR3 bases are TGTGCCAGCAGTTACTCGACAGCGGGGGTTGGTTCACCCCTCCACTTT. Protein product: CASSYSTAGVGSPLHF.

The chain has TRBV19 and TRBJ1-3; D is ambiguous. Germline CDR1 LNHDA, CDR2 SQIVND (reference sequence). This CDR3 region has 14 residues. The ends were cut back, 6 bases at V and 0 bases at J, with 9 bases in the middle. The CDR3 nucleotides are TGTGCCAGTAGCGCCAGTGGCTCTGGAAACACCATATATTTT. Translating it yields CASSASGSGNTIYF. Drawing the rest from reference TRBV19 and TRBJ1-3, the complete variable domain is DGGITQSPKYLFRKEGQNVTLSCEQNLNHDAMYWYRQDPGQGLRLIYYSQIVNDFQKGDIAEGYSVSREKKESFPLTVTSAQKNPTAFYLCASSASGSGNTIYFGEGSWLTVV.